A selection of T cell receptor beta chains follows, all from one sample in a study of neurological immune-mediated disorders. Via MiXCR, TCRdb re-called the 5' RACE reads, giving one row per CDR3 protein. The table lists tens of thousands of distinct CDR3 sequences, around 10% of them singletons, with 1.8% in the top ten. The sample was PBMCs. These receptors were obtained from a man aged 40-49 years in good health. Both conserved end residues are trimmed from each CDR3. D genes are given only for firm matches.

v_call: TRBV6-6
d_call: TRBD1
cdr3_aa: ASSPQGDARLNTEAF

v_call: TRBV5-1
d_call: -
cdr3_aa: ASSQDGVADTQY

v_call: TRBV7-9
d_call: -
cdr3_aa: ASSLPYEQY

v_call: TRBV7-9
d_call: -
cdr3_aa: ASTPGTEETQY

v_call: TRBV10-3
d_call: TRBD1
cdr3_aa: AIRPGQQETQY

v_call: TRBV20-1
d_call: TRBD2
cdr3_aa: SATSSGREAMGEQY

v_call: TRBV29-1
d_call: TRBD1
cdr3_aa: SVEGRQGGSTDTQY

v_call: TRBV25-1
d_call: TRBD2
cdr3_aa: ASSEVLAGGETQY

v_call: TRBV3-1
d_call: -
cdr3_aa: ASSQDRLQDKEILAKNIQY

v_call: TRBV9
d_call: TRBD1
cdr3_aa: ASSGDSYEQY

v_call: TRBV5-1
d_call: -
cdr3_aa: ASRVDVRDTQY

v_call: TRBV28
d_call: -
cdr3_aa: ASRSARGPYNEQF

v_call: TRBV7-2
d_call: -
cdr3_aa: ASSPRSGQIINEQY

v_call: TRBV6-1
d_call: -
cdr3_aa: ASSEPDSYYEQY

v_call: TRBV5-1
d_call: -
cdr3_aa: ASRNPTAPTYEQY

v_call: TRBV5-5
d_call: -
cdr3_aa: ASSLGPSGANVLT

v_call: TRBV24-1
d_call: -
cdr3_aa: ATSATGSTEAF

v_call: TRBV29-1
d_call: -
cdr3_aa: SVDDVGTTGEQF

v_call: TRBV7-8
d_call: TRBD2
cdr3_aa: ASTPNGRVDTQY

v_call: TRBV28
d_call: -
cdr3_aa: ASRRGGTGANVLT

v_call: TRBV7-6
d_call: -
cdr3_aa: ASSQGTVMNTEAF

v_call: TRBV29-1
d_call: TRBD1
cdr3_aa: SVLRGTGPGNTIY

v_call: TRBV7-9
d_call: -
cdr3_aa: ASSSSGDYEQY

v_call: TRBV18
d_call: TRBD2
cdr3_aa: ASSLGTGGVNNGQF

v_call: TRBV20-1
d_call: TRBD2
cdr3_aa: SARSSGRGETQY

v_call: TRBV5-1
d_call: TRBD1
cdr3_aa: ASSPRDRDRGSGANVLT

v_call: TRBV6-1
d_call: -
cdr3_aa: ASRTHGEGYT

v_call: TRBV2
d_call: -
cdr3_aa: ASSGRTPQY

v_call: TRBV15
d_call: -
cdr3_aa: ATSRGAGETQY

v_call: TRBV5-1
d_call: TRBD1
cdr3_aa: ASRGQSSSYEQY

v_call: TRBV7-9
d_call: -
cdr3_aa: ASSRTSGGYANTGELF

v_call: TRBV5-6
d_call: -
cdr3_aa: ASSLAGAGVRGNQPQH

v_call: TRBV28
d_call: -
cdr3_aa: ASSSGRIYGYT

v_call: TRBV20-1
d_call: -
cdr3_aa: SARDSVRGSSTDTQY

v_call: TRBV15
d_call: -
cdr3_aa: ATSRDKGQGWAKNIQY

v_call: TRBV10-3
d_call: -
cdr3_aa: AISESRQDKNTIY

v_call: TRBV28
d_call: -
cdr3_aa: ASSFIRPGEQY

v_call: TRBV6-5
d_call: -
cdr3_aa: ASYSRGLNTGELF

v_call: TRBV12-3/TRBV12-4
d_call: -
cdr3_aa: ASSPGKLRPYEQY

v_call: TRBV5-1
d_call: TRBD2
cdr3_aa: ASSSTSGGANEQF

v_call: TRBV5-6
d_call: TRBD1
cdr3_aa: ASSLKGTVFLYNEQF

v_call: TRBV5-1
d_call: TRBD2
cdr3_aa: ASSSVGAGATTDTQY

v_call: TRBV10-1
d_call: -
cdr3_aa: ASSEGTTYGYT

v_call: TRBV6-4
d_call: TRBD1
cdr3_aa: ASSRDRGPTDPGFTDTQY

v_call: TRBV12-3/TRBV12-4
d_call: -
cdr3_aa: ASSLGWTEAF

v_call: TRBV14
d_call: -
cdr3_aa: ASSQDSYNEQF

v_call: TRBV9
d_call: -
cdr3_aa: ASSVGGARSDEQY

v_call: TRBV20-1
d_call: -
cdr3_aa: SARRQVSYNEQF

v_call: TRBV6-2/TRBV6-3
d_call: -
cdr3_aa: ASAGLNTGELF

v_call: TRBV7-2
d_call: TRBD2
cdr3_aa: ASSLGLAGSGEQF

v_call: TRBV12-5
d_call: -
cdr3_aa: ASGFDPTDTQY

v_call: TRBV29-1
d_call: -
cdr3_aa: SVVKNTEAF

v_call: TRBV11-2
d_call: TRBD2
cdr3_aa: ASSSNLAGGPKETQY

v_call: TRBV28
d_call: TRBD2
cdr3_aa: ASSLGGAGGRDEQY

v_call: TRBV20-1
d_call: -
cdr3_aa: SAIRPGTEAF

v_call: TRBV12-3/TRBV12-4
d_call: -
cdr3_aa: ASSFGVEPY

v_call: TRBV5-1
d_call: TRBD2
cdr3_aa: ASSAGLPYTNTGELF